This TCR beta chain was documented in a study of radiation and T cells in renal cell carcinoma. Study-wide results and limits: In blood, top tumor clones expanded by 2 weeks, shrinking by 4.

Concerning this clone itself: Its cognate antigen is unknown.

Profiling relied on immunoSEQ multiplex PCR, and the TCRdb table lists in-frame clones only, not all of them. Among around 180,000 clones listed, about 87% were seen once. Time point defined: blood 4 weeks post-SBRT, at nephrectomy. Stated treatment: 15 Gy SBRT to primary tumor, nephrectomy 4 weeks later. Nephrectomy followed 15 Gy stereotactic body radiation by 4 weeks. Serial blood draws occurred at baseline and 2 and 4 weeks post-SBRT. This renal cell carcinoma was of the clear cell type. Germline CDR1 reads MGHDK; CDR2 reads SYGVNS. V was cut by 2 bases and J by 7 bases, with 14 bases left in between. The CDR3 is made up of 14 amino acids.

This sequence originates from a woman aged 45 to 65 with renal cell carcinoma. The sequencing here drew on blood, taken from a patient whose treatment included radiotherapy and nephrectomy. V usage is TRBV25-1 and J usage is TRBJ1-2, with D possibly being TRBD1 (6 bases). DNA of the CDR3: TGTGCCAGCAGTGAAGGGGGCAGGGCGGGTGGCTACACCTTC. Translated, it gives CASSEGGRAGGYTF.